This T cell receptor (beta chain) was documented in a study of shared clonotypes between healthy human individuals. The CDR3 covers 15 residues. The ends were cut back, 4 bases at V and 1 base at J, with 13 bases in the middle. Germline V gene lookup returns CDR1 MNHNS and CDR2 SASEGT. The data were produced by immunoSEQ multiplex PCR, yet TCRdb's version contains in-frame clones alone and is incomplete. The data show millions of clones, more than 85% seen once. Source material: naive CD4+ T cells from PBMCs. Sample subset: CD45RA+ positively selected. V gene TRBV6-1 combines with J gene TRBJ1-1; a weak D match, TRBD1 (6 bases). This sequence was found in a man aged 18-30 years in good health. Some clones in this sample may be carry-over from other donors' samples. The CDR3 nucleotides are TGTGCCAGCAGTGGTCGACAGGTAACGAACACTGAAGCTTTCTTT. It is translated as CASSGRQVTNTEAFF.